This T cell receptor (beta chain) was captured by sequencing in a study of T cells after yellow fever vaccination. Study-wide points: Abundant contaminating clonotypes from the bulk population could appear in FACS-sorted repertoires. Reappearance after the booster was observed for most primary-vaccination clones (roughly 95% CD4, roughly 90% CD8).

TCRdb redid the calling of the 5' RACE reads with MiXCR, one entry per CDR3 protein. Among 45,000 to 75,000 distinct CDR3 sequences listed, about 5.2% were seen once. V shed 7 bases and J shed 0 bases, with 15 bases lying between them. The CDR3 is 16 residues long. Germline V gives CDR1 MNHEY, CDR2 SVGEGT. This clonotype was picked up many times. The sequencing used PBMCs, either bulk or a sorted T-cell subset (CD4+, CD8+, memory, or dextramer-sorted; not recorded which), collected on the day of the yellow fever booster vaccination. V gene TRBV6-2 or TRBV6-3 combines with J gene TRBJ2-2; D may be TRBD2 (5 bases). The TCR comes from a man younger than 35 who received the YFV17D yellow fever vaccine. The CDR3 DNA follows: TGTGCCAGCAAGCCTAGCCGGCGACCGAACACCGGGGAGCTGTTTTTT. Amino acid sequence: CASKPSRRPNTGELFF.